This T cell receptor (beta chain) stems from a study of cytomegalovirus exposure and HLA in healthy donors. Researchers ran the PCR with 60 Vbeta and 13 Jbeta primers. The data were produced by immunoSEQ multiplex PCR, yet TCRdb's version contains in-frame clones alone and is incomplete. The sample lists about 270,000 clones, under 80% seen once, with around 2.3% in the top ten. Note on this clone: The antigen remains undetermined.

The germline V and J ends were trimmed by 3 bases and 6 bases, with 12 bases remaining between them. CDR3 length equals 14 residues. Germline CDR1 is MRHNA and CDR2 is SNTAGT. General study findings and limits: No immune exposure information besides CMV serostatus was available. Generally TCR sequences proved uncommon, though certain public TCRs appeared in numerous donors.

The receptor comes from a female donor in good health and CMV-seronegative. Source material: PBMCs. V is TRBV6-4 and J is TRBJ1-5; possible D gene TRBD1, 6 bases. The CDR3, as DNA: TGTGCCAGCAGTGAGGCGGGGGCGGCTCAGCCCCAGCATTTT. Translated: CASSEAGAAQPQHF.